This TCR beta chain was found in a study of blood T cell repertoires in COVID-19. Across the whole study: Samples representing acute and convalescent COVID-19 were sourced from the United States, Italy and Spain. Nucleic acid was either cDNA or gDNA, and it came from T cells, B-cell-depleted T cells, or PBMCs.

Trimming pared 1 base from V and 6 bases from J, leaving 7 bases between. The CDR3 has 13 residues. Germline CDR1 is SNHLY and CDR2 is FYNNEI. Authors' data handling: How many nucleated cells were present was estimated from reference gene primer amplification. Measured with immunoSEQ multiplex PCR; TCRdb has only the in-frame clones, and not every one. Clone size and V and J calls were adopted from that table, with D and trimming inferred from the DNA. The sample includes 50,000 to 70,000 clones, more than 65% of them seen just once. The rearrangement joins TRBV2 to TRBJ1-5, with D tentatively TRBD1 (5 bases). Sequenced sample: peripheral blood. The clonotype was recovered from a woman aged 60-75 years with acute or convalescent COVID-19. CDR3 nucleotides: TGTGCCAGCAGTGAAGGGAGGGGTCAGCCCCAGCATTTT. Its translation is CASSEGRGQPQHF.